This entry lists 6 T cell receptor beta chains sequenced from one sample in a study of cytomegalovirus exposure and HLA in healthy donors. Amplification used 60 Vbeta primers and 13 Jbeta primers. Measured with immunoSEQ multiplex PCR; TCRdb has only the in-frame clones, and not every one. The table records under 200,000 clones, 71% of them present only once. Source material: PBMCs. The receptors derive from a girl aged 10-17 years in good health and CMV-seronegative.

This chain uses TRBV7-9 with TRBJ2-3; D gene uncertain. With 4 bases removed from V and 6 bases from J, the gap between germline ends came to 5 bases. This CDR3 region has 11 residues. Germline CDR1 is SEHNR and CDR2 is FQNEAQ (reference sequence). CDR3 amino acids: CASSYQDTQYF. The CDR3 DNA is TGTGCCAGCAGCTATCAGGATACGCAGTATTTT.

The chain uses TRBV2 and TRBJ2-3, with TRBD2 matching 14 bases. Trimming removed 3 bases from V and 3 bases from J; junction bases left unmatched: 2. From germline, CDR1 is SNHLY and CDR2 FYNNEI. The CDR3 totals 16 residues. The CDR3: CASSEGLAGETDTQYF. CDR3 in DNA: TGTGCCAGCAGTGAGGGACTAGCGGGGGAGACAGATACGCAGTATTTT. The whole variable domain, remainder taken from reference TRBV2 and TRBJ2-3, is EPEVTQTPSHQVTQMGQEVILRCVPISNHLYFYWYRQILGQKVEFLVSFYNNEISEKSEIFDDQFSVERPDGSNFTLKIRSTKLEDSAMYFCASSEGLAGETDTQYFGPGTRLTVL.

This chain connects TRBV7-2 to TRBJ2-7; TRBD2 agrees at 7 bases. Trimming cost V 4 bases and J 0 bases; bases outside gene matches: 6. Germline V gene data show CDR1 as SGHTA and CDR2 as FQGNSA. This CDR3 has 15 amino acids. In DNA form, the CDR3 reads TGTGCCAGCAGCTATCTCCGGGGGGTCTCCTACGAGCAGTACTTC. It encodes CASSYLRGVSYEQYF.

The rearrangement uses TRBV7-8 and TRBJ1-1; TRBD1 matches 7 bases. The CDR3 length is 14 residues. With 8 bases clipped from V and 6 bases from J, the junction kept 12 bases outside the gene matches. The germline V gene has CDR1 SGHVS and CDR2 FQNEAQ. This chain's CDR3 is CASSGGPRNAEAFF. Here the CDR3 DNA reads TGTGCCAGCTCAGGGGGGCCTAGAAATGCTGAAGCTTTCTTT.

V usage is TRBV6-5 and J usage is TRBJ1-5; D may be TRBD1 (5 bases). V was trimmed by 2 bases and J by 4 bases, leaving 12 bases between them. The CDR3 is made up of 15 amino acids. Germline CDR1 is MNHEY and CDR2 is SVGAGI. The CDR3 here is CASSYGPGPNQPQHF. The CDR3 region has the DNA TGTGCCAGCAGTTACGGTCCAGGGCCGAATCAGCCCCAGCATTTT.

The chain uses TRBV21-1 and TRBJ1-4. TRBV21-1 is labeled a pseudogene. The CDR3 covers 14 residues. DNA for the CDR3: TGTGCCAGCAGCAAACCCCCGGGGGGCGAAAAACTGTTTTTT. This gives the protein CASSKPPGGEKLFF.